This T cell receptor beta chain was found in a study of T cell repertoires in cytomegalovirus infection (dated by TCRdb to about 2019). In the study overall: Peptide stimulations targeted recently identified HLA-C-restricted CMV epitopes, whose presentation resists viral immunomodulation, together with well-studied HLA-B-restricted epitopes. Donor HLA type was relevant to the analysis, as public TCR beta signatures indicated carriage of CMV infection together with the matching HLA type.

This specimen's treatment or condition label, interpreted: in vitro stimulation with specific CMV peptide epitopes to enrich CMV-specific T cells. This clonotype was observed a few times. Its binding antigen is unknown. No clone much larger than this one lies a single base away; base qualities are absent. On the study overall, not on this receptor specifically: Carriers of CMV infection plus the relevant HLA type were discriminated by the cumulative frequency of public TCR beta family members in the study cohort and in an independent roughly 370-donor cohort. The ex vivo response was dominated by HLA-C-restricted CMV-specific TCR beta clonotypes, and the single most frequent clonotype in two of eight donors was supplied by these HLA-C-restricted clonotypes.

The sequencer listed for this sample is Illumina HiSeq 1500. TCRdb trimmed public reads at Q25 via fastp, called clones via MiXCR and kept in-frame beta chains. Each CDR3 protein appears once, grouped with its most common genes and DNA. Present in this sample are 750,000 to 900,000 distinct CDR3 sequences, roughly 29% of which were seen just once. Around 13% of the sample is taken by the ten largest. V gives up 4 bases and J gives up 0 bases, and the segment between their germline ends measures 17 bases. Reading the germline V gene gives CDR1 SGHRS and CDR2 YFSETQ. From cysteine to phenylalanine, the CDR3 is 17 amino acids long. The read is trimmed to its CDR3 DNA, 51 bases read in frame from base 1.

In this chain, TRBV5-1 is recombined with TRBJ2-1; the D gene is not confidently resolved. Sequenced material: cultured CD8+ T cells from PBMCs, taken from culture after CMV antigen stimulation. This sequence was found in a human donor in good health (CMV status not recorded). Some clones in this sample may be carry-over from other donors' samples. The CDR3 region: CASSQLNKGSSYNEQFF. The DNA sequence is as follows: TGCGCCAGCAGCCAACTTAACAAGGGTAGCTCCTACAATGAGCAGTTCTTC.